This is a list of T cell receptor beta chains from one sample in a study of shared clonotypes between healthy human individuals. Clones were sequenced by immunoSEQ multiplex PCR, and TCRdb holds only the in-frame ones, with some missing. The table records about 2 million clones, about 95% of them present only once. The sequencing sample was made of naive CD8+ T cells sorted from blood. The receptor source for this set is a man between 18 and 35 years old in good health. CDR3s include the opening cysteine and the closing phenylalanine or tryptophan. D genes are given only for firm matches. Expanded clones get a size class; other rows say once, few or many, or leave the size out.

cdr3_nt: TGTGCCAGCAGTTTAAGATGGGACAGGGGGCAGGACACTGAAGCTTTCTTT
cdr3_aa: CASSLRWDRGQDTEAFF
v_call: TRBV27
clone_size: .
d_call: TRBD1
j_call: TRBJ1-1
cdr3_length: 17

cdr3_nt: TGTGCCAGCAGCTCAAGATGGGGTAACATGAACACTGAAGCTTTCTTT
cdr3_aa: CASSSRWGNMNTEAFF
v_call: TRBV11-2
clone_size: .
d_call: .
j_call: TRBJ1-1
cdr3_length: 16

cdr3_nt: TGTGCCAGCAGCTTGAGGGGGGCCTACGAGCAGTACTTC
cdr3_aa: CASSLRGAYEQYF
v_call: TRBV5-6
clone_size: .
d_call: .
j_call: TRBJ2-7
cdr3_length: 13

cdr3_nt: TGCGCCAGCAGCTTGCAAGGCCATGAGCAGTTCTTC
cdr3_aa: CASSLQGHEQFF
v_call: TRBV5-1
clone_size: once
d_call: .
j_call: TRBJ2-1
cdr3_length: 12

cdr3_nt: TGTGCCAGCAGCCTGCGGGACAGACCCTACGAGCAGTACTTC
cdr3_aa: CASSLRDRPYEQYF
v_call: TRBV5-4
clone_size: .
d_call: .
j_call: TRBJ2-7
cdr3_length: 14

cdr3_nt: TGTGCCAGCAGTTACGAGCTCAATTACAATGAGCAGTTCTTC
cdr3_aa: CASSYELNYNEQFF
v_call: TRBV6-5
clone_size: once
d_call: .
j_call: TRBJ2-1
cdr3_length: 14

cdr3_nt: TGTGCCAGCAGTTCCCTCCAGGGGGCGTACGAGCAGTACTTC
cdr3_aa: CASSSLQGAYEQYF
v_call: TRBV6-6
clone_size: .
d_call: TRBD1
j_call: TRBJ2-7
cdr3_length: 14

cdr3_nt: TGTGCCTGGAGTGTAGGGACTGCAGCATCACCCCTCCACTTT
cdr3_aa: CAWSVGTAASPLHF
v_call: TRBV30
clone_size: .
d_call: .
j_call: TRBJ1-6
cdr3_length: 14

cdr3_nt: TGTGCCAGCAGCTTAGTACAGGGAGTTGAGCAGTACTTC
cdr3_aa: CASSLVQGVEQYF
v_call: TRBV7-6
clone_size: .
d_call: .
j_call: TRBJ2-7
cdr3_length: 13

cdr3_nt: TGTGCCAGCAGCGTAGATATTGCAGGGGGTTATCCTGGCTACACCTTC
cdr3_aa: CASSVDIAGGYPGYTF
v_call: TRBV9
clone_size: .
d_call: TRBD1
j_call: TRBJ1-2
cdr3_length: 16

cdr3_nt: TGCGCCAGCAGCCAAGATTCGGCGACTAGCGGCTACGAGCAGTACTTC
cdr3_aa: CASSQDSATSGYEQYF
v_call: TRBV4-3
clone_size: .
d_call: TRBD2
j_call: TRBJ2-7
cdr3_length: 16

cdr3_nt: TGTGCCAGCAGCGCGTCAGGCGGGGAGCTGTTTTTT
cdr3_aa: CASSASGGELFF
v_call: TRBV9
clone_size: few
d_call: .
j_call: TRBJ2-2
cdr3_length: 12

cdr3_nt: TGTGCCAGCAGCTTAGTGGGACAGGGAGGGAACACTGAAGCTTTCTTT
cdr3_aa: CASSLVGQGGNTEAFF
v_call: TRBV7-9
clone_size: .
d_call: TRBD1
j_call: TRBJ1-1
cdr3_length: 16

cdr3_nt: TGCGCCAGCAGTCTTGCGATGGGGGGCGGGGCTTTCTTT
cdr3_aa: CASSLAMGGGAFF
v_call: TRBV4-1
clone_size: .
d_call: .
j_call: TRBJ1-1
cdr3_length: 13

cdr3_nt: TGTGCCAGCAGTGGGCAGGGGGCGCACTATGGCTACACCTTC
cdr3_aa: CASSGQGAHYGYTF
v_call: TRBV6-1
clone_size: .
d_call: TRBD1
j_call: TRBJ1-2
cdr3_length: 14

cdr3_nt: TGTGCCAGCACCTTTGGCGGGGAGCTGTTTTTT
cdr3_aa: CASTFGGELFF
v_call: TRBV27
clone_size: .
d_call: .
j_call: TRBJ2-2
cdr3_length: 11

cdr3_nt: TGCGCCAGCGAGACTAGCGGGGGATACGAGCAGTACTTC
cdr3_aa: CASETSGGYEQYF
v_call: TRBV10-2
clone_size: .
d_call: TRBD2
j_call: TRBJ2-7
cdr3_length: 13

cdr3_nt: TGTGCCAGCAGCGGATCCGGGACAATGAACACTGAAGCTTTCTTT
cdr3_aa: CASSGSGTMNTEAFF
v_call: TRBV9
clone_size: .
d_call: .
j_call: TRBJ1-1
cdr3_length: 15

cdr3_nt: TGTGCCAGCAGGAGGACAGGGTCGACCGGGGAGCTGTTTTTT
cdr3_aa: CASRRTGSTGELFF
v_call: TRBV27
clone_size: .
d_call: TRBD1
j_call: TRBJ2-2
cdr3_length: 14

cdr3_nt: TGCGCCAGCAGACTAGACAGGGGCTCTGGAAACACCATATATTTT
cdr3_aa: CASRLDRGSGNTIYF
v_call: TRBV4-1
clone_size: .
d_call: TRBD1
j_call: TRBJ1-3
cdr3_length: 15

cdr3_nt: TGTGCCTGGAGTGGGGGACAGGGCCCTTTCTACGAGCAGTACTTC
cdr3_aa: CAWSGGQGPFYEQYF
v_call: TRBV30
clone_size: few
d_call: TRBD1
j_call: TRBJ2-7
cdr3_length: 15

cdr3_nt: TGTGCCAGCAGCTCTGATAGCGGGAGGGGGAACGGGGAGCTGTTTTTT
cdr3_aa: CASSSDSGRGNGELFF
v_call: TRBV7-2
clone_size: .
d_call: TRBD2
j_call: TRBJ2-2
cdr3_length: 16

cdr3_nt: TGTGCCAGCAGTGAGGTTTCCGCGGAGAGCTCCTACAATGAGCAGTTCTTC
cdr3_aa: CASSEVSAESSYNEQFF
v_call: TRBV6-1
clone_size: .
d_call: .
j_call: TRBJ2-1
cdr3_length: 17

cdr3_nt: TGTGCCAGCAGCTTTCGGACAGGAGGGAGCTTAGACGAGCAGTACTTC
cdr3_aa: CASSFRTGGSLDEQYF
v_call: TRBV7-2
clone_size: .
d_call: .
j_call: TRBJ2-7
cdr3_length: 16

cdr3_nt: TGTGCCACCAGCAGGGGTGGGGAGAACACTGAAGCTTTCTTT
cdr3_aa: CATSRGGENTEAFF
v_call: TRBV15
clone_size: .
d_call: .
j_call: TRBJ1-1
cdr3_length: 14

cdr3_nt: TGTGCCAGCAGCCGATCCGGACAGGGCTCCGTGGAGCAGTACTTC
cdr3_aa: CASSRSGQGSVEQYF
v_call: TRBV9
clone_size: .
d_call: TRBD1
j_call: TRBJ2-7
cdr3_length: 15

cdr3_nt: TGTGCCAGCAGTTTCACGGGCAGGGGATGGGACTATGGCTACACCTTC
cdr3_aa: CASSFTGRGWDYGYTF
v_call: TRBV27
clone_size: .
d_call: .
j_call: TRBJ1-2
cdr3_length: 16

cdr3_nt: TGTGCCAGCAGCTTTACGACTAGCGGGGGATCAGATACGCAGTATTTT
cdr3_aa: CASSFTTSGGSDTQYF
v_call: TRBV5-6
clone_size: .
d_call: TRBD2
j_call: TRBJ2-3
cdr3_length: 16

cdr3_nt: TGTGCCAGCAGCTCGTTAGCGGGGGGCAGAGATACGCAGTATTTT
cdr3_aa: CASSSLAGGRDTQYF
v_call: TRBV13
clone_size: .
d_call: TRBD2
j_call: TRBJ2-3
cdr3_length: 15

cdr3_nt: TGCGCCAGCAGCTTGGCCGACGGACAACTTAGCTACGAGCAGTACTTC
cdr3_aa: CASSLADGQLSYEQYF
v_call: TRBV5-1
clone_size: .
d_call: .
j_call: TRBJ2-7
cdr3_length: 16

cdr3_nt: TGTGCCAGCAGCCTAACGGGACAGGGGGGCCAAGAGACCCAGTACTTC
cdr3_aa: CASSLTGQGGQETQYF
v_call: TRBV13
clone_size: .
d_call: TRBD1
j_call: TRBJ2-5
cdr3_length: 16

cdr3_nt: TGCAGCGTTGAAATCGAGCTCACGGGACTCCTCTCCTACGAGCAGTACTTC
cdr3_aa: CSVEIELTGLLSYEQYF
v_call: TRBV29-1
clone_size: .
d_call: .
j_call: TRBJ2-7
cdr3_length: 17

cdr3_nt: TGTGCCAGCAGTTACTCGGGGGGTCCTAATGAAAAACTGTTTTTT
cdr3_aa: CASSYSGGPNEKLFF
v_call: TRBV6-5
clone_size: .
d_call: .
j_call: TRBJ1-4
cdr3_length: 15

cdr3_nt: TGCGCCAGCAGCCAACATACAGGGGAGACCCAGTACTTC
cdr3_aa: CASSQHTGETQYF
v_call: TRBV4-3
clone_size: .
d_call: .
j_call: TRBJ2-5
cdr3_length: 13

cdr3_nt: TGTGCCAGCAGTGGAAGGACAGGGGGATACTACGAGCAGTACTTC
cdr3_aa: CASSGRTGGYYEQYF
v_call: TRBV6-1
clone_size: .
d_call: TRBD1
j_call: TRBJ2-7
cdr3_length: 15

cdr3_nt: TGTGCCTGGAGTGTGTCCGGCACCGGGGAGCTGTTTTTT
cdr3_aa: CAWSVSGTGELFF
v_call: TRBV30
clone_size: .
d_call: .
j_call: TRBJ2-2
cdr3_length: 13

cdr3_nt: TGTGCCAGCAGCGTGACAGGGCTTGACTACGAGCAGTACTTC
cdr3_aa: CASSVTGLDYEQYF
v_call: TRBV5-6
clone_size: .
d_call: TRBD1
j_call: TRBJ2-7
cdr3_length: 14

cdr3_nt: TGTGCCAGCAGTCCAAGGACAGGGAACACTGAAGCTTTCTTT
cdr3_aa: CASSPRTGNTEAFF
v_call: TRBV27
clone_size: .
d_call: TRBD1
j_call: TRBJ1-1
cdr3_length: 14

cdr3_nt: TGTGCCATCAGTGAGTCGGTGACAGGGAACACAGATACGCAGTATTTT
cdr3_aa: CAISESVTGNTDTQYF
v_call: TRBV10-3
clone_size: .
d_call: TRBD1
j_call: TRBJ2-3
cdr3_length: 16

cdr3_nt: TGTGCCAGTAGTCCCGGGACAGGTAAATACGAGCAGTACTTC
cdr3_aa: CASSPGTGKYEQYF
v_call: TRBV19
clone_size: once
d_call: TRBD1
j_call: TRBJ2-7
cdr3_length: 14

cdr3_nt: TGTGCCAGCAGCTTAATAGCGAGCTCCTACAATGAGCAGTTCTTC
cdr3_aa: CASSLIASSYNEQFF
v_call: TRBV7-8
clone_size: .
d_call: .
j_call: TRBJ2-1
cdr3_length: 15

cdr3_nt: TGTGCCTCTGGGCAGAGTGAGGACTATGGCTACACCTTC
cdr3_aa: CASGQSEDYGYTF
v_call: TRBV10-3
clone_size: .
d_call: .
j_call: TRBJ1-2
cdr3_length: 13

cdr3_nt: TGTGCCAGCAGCCGGGGACATCCCTCAGCTTTCTTT
cdr3_aa: CASSRGHPSAFF
v_call: TRBV7-9
clone_size: .
d_call: .
j_call: TRBJ1-1
cdr3_length: 12

cdr3_nt: TGTGCCAGCAGTGAAAGAGGGACAGATACGCAGTATTTT
cdr3_aa: CASSERGTDTQYF
v_call: TRBV2
clone_size: .
d_call: .
j_call: TRBJ2-3
cdr3_length: 13